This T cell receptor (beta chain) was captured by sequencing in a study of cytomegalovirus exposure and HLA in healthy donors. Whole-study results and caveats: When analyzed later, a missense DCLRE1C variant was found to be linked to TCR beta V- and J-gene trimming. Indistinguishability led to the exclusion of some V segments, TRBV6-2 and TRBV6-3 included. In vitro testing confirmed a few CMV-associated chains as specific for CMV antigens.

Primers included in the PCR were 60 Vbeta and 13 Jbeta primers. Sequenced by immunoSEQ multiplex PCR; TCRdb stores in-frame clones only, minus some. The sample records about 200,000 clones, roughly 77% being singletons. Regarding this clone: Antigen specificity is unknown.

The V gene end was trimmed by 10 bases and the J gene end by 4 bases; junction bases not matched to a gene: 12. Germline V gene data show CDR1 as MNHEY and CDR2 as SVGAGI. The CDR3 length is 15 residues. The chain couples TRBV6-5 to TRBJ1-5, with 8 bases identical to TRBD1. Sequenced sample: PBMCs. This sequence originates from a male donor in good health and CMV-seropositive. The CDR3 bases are TGTGCCACCCAACCGGACAGGGTTAGTAATCAGCCCCAGCATTTT. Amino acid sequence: CATQPDRVSNQPQHF.